This TCR beta chain was observed in a study of T cell responses to AZD1222 COVID-19 vaccine. In its sample, this clone was seen once. Measured with immunoSEQ multiplex PCR; TCRdb has only the in-frame clones, and not every one. The table shows approximately 140,000 clones, with around 91% occurring only once. Germline assignment: CDR1 ENHRY and CDR2 SYGVKD. Germline trimming cut 3 bases from V and 8 bases from J; bases unmatched to any gene: 6. The CDR3 spans 14 residues. Source: peripheral blood, taken on day 0 of AZD1222 vaccination. The V gene is TRBV10-3, the J gene TRBJ2-1; TRBD2 matches 8 bases. The clonotype was recovered from an adult in good health. The CDR3 DNA follows: TGTGCCATCAGTGACTCCGGGACTAGATATGAGCAGTTCTTC. Amino acids: CAISDSGTRYEQFF.